This passage covers 6 T cell receptor beta chains from one sample sequenced in a study of chemoradiotherapy in HPV16-positive cancers. TCRdb's copy holds only in-frame clones and misses some; the assay was immunoSEQ multiplex PCR. Among fewer than 6,000 clones, 75% to 90% were seen once, and the ten largest hold under 10%. The starting material was tumor tissue, obtained from a patient who underwent chemoradiotherapy. The receptor source for this set is a human donor with HPV-associated anogenital cancer.

The CDR3: CATSRDREKLFF. The CDR3 nucleotides read TGTGCCACCAGCAGAGATCGGGAAAAACTGTTTTTT. V and J are TRBV15 and TRBJ1-4; D gene unclear. This CDR3 contains 12 residues. The V gene lost 0 bases and the J gene lost 8 bases, with 4 bases spanning the gap. From germline, CDR1 is LNHNV and CDR2 YYDKDF (reference sequence).

The chain has TRBV11-2 and TRBJ1-5; TRBD1 might be the D (5 bases). CDR1 SGHAT and CDR2 FQNNGV come from the germline V gene. V lost 1 base and J 4 bases, leaving 11 bases between the germline ends. The CDR3 contains 15 residues. In DNA, the CDR3 is TGTGCCAGCAGCTTAGTTCACAGGAGGAATCAGCCCCAGCATTTT. As protein: CASSLVHRRNQPQHF.

The J gene is TRBJ2-5, the V gene TRBV18; 7 nucleotides match TRBD1. The CDR3 has 13 amino acids. V shed 6 bases, J shed 5 bases, and the junction held 6 bases outside the gene matches. CDR1 and CDR2 (germline): KGHSH, LQKENI. DNA for the CDR3: TGTGCCAGCTCTGGAGACAGGGAGGAGACCCAGTACTTC. Translation gives CASSGDREETQYF.

V gene TRBV27 combines with J gene TRBJ1-5; D remains ambiguous. V lost 5 bases to trimming and J lost 4 bases, with 9 bases between them. The CDR3 consists of 13 residues. CDR1 and CDR2 (germline): MNHEY, SMNVEV (reference sequence). In DNA, the CDR3 is TGTGCCAGCAGTAGGGTGGTTAATCAGCCCCAGCATTTT. It specifies CASSRVVNQPQHF.

This chain uses TRBV4-1 with TRBJ2-7; 10 bases are shared with TRBD1. Per germline, CDR1 MGHRA and CDR2 YSYEKL. Trimming at V came to 0 bases and at J to 4 bases, leaving 3 bases not matched to a gene. The CDR3 totals 15 residues. This CDR3 reads CASSQDGTGEYEQYF. In nucleotides, the CDR3 is TGCGCCAGCAGCCAAGATGGGACAGGGGAGTACGAGCAGTACTTC.

This clone came up a few times. V and J are TRBV7-2 and TRBJ2-1; D gene ambiguous. Germline loops: CDR1 SGHTA, CDR2 FQGNSA. This CDR3 is 13 amino acids long. The V end lost 4 bases, the J end lost 8 bases, and 12 bases lay between the germline ends. This chain's CDR3 is CASSSTLEHEQFF. Written as DNA, the CDR3 is TGTGCCAGCAGCTCCACCCTAGAGCATGAGCAGTTCTTC.